This T cell receptor (beta chain) was observed in a study of tissue T cells after allogeneic stem cell transplantation. Study-wide results and limits: Only a limited share of tissue TCRs appeared in blood or spleen. Some tissue clones might be persisting host cells; their alloreactivity or antigen specificity was not determined. Within patients, tissue anatomy strongly shaped TCR repertoire composition.

Sequencing of TCRbeta CDR3 at survey depth gave sequences and template counts. Profiled with immunoSEQ multiplex PCR; TCRdb holds only in-frame clones, not every one. The sample records tens of thousands of clones, approximately 70% being singletons. This clone was found a few times. Its target is unknown. The germline and genes are mouse ones. The observed sequence ends 1 residue before the CDR3 terminus, with the missing tail filled in from the germline J gene. CDR3 length equals 13 residues. Germline V CDR1 and CDR2: GFQATS, STVNSAI. Trimming took 1 base from V and 3 from J, leaving 7 bases between them.

This receptor was identified in a female BALB/c mouse in good health. This strain's MHC haplotype is H2-d. The genes are TRBV20 and TRBJ1-3; D is possibly TRBD1 (6 bases). Sample: blood. CDR3 bases read: TGTGGTGCTAGGGGAGGGGGTGGAAATACGCTCTAT. It is translated as CGARGGGGNTLY. The complete CDR3 reads CGARGGGGNTLYF.